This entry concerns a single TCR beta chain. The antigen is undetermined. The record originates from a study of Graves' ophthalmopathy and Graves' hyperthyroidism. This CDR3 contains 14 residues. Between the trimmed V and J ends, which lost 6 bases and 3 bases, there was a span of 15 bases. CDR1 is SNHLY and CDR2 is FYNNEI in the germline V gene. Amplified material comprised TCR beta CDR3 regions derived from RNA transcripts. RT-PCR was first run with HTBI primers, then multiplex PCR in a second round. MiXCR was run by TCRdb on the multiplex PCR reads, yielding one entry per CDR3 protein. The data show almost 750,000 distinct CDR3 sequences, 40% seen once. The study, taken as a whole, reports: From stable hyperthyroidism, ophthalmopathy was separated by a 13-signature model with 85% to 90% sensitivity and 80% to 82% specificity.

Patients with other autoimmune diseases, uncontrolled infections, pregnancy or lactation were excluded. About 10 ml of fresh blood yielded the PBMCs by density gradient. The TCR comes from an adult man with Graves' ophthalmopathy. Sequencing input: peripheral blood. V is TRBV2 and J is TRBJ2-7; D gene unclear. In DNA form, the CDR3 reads TGTGCCAGCAGCTCCACGGGCCTCAACTACGAGCAGTACTTC. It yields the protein CASSSTGLNYEQYF.